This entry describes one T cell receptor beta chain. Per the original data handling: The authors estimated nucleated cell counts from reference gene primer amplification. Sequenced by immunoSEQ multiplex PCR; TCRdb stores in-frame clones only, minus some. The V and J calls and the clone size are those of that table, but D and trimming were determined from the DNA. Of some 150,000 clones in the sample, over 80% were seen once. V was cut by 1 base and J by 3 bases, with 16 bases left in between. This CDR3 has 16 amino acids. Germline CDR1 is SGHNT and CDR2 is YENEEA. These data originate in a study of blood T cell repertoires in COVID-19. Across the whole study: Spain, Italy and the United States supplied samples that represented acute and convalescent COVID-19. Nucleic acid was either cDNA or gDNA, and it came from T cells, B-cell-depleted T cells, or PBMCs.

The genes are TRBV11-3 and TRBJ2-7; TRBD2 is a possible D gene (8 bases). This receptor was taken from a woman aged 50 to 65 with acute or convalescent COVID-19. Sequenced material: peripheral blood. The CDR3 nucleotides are TGTGCCAGCAGCTTAGGGGGACAGACTAGCGTCTACGAGCAGTACTTC. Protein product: CASSLGGQTSVYEQYF. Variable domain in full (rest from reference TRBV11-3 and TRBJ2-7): EAGVVQSPRYKIIEKKQPVAFWCNPISGHNTLYWYLQNLGQGPELLIRYENEEAVDDSQLPKDRFSAERLKGVDSTLKIQPAELGDSAVYLCASSLGGQTSVYEQYFGPGTRLTVT.